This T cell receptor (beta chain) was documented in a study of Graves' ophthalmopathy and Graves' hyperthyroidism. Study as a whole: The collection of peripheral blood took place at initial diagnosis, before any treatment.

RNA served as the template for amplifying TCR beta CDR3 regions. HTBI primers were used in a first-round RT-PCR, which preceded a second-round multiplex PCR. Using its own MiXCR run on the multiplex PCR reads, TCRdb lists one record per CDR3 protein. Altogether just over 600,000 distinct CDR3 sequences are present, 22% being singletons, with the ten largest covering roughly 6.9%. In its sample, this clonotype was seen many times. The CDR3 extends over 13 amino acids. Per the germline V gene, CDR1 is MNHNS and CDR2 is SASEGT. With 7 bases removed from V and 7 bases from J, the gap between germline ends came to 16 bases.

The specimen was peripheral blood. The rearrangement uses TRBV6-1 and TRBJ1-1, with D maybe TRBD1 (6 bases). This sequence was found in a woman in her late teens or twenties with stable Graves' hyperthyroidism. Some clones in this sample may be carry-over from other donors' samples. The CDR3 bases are TGTGCCAGCACCACCGTGGGGGCGGGTGAAGCTTTCTTT. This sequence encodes CASTTVGAGEAFF.